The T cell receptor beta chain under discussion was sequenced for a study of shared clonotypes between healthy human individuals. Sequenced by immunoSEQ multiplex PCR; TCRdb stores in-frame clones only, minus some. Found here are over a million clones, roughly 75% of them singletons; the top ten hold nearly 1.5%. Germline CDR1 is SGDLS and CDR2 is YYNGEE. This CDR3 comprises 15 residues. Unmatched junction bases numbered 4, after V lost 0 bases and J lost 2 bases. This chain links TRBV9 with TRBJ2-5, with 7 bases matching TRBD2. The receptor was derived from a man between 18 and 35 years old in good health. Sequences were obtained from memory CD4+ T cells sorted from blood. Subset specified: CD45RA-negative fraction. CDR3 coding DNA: TGTGCCAGCAGCGTAGCTCGAGCGGGGCAAGAGACCCAGTACTTC. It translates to CASSVARAGQETQYF. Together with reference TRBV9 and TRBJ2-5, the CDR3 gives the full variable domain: DSGVTQTPKHLITATGQRVTLRCSPRSGDLSVYWYQQSLDQGLQFLIQYYNGEERAKGNILERFSAQQFPDLHSELNLSSLELGDSALYFCASSVARAGQETQYFGPGTRLLVL.